This entry is about one TCR beta chain. Per the original data handling: Estimated nucleated cell counts came from reference gene primer amplification. Data came from immunoSEQ multiplex PCR; TCRdb stores just in-frame clones and leaves some out. From that table come the V and J calls and clone size; the DNA was used to work out D and trimming. The sample carries around 190,000 clones, 70% to 85% recorded once. The V gene lost 2 bases and the J gene lost 0 bases, with 11 bases spanning the gap. The CDR3 has 17 amino acids. CDR1 and CDR2 (germline): SGHVS, FQNEAQ. This sample is part of a study of blood T cell repertoires in COVID-19. Study details: Material from acute and convalescent COVID-19 was sourced from the United States, Italy and Spain. From T cells, B-cell-depleted T cells, or PBMCs came the material, which was cDNA or gDNA.

This clonotype was obtained from a human donor in a cohort sampled during active COVID-19. The gene calls are TRBV7-8 and TRBJ1-6; tentatively, D is TRBD1 (5 bases). The sample comprised peripheral blood. The CDR3 coding sequence is TGTGCCAGCAGCTTACTCCCAAGGGGCTCCTATAATTCACCCCTCCACTTT. Amino acid sequence: CASSLLPRGSYNSPLHF.